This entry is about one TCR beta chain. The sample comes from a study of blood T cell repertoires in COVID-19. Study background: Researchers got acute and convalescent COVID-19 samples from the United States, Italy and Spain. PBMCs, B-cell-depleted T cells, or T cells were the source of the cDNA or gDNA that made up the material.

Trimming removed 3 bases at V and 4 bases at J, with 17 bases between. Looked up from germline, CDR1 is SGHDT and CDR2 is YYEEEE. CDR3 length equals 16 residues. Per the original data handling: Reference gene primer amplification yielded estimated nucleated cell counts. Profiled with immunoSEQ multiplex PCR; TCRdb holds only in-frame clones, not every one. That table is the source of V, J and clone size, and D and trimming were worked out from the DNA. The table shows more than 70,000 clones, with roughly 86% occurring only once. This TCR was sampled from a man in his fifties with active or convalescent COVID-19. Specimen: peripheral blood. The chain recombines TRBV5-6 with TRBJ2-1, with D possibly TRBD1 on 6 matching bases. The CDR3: CASSSQGSSTYNEQFF. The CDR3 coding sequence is TGTGCCAGCAGCTCACAGGGATCAAGCACTTACAATGAGCAGTTCTTC. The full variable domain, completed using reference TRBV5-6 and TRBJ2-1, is DAGVTQSPTHLIKTRGQQVTLRCSPKSGHDTVSWYQQALGQGPQFIFQYYEEEERQRGNFPDRFSGHQFPNYSSELNVNALLLGDSALYLCASSSQGSSTYNEQFFGPGTRLTVL.